This T cell receptor beta chain comes out of a study of cytomegalovirus exposure and HLA in healthy donors (dated by TCRdb to 2016 to 2017). With respect to the entire study: In an earlier analysis of fewer than 750 of the donors, about 270 Gb of sequence data and some 100 million unique TCR beta sequences from roughly 190 million T cells were reported. Besides the first cohort of approximately 670 subjects, a separate validation cohort made up of over 100 different subjects was used. Typing coverage differed by locus: A, B, C, DRB1 and DQB1 were typed in roughly 620-640 donors, DQA1 in 500 to 550, DPA1 in 600 to 610, and DPB1 in around 490. A later analysis re-analyzed previously published TCR beta repertoires from several hundred donors and added high-resolution HLA genotyping to study TCR occurrence patterns. To predict cytomegalovirus infection status, the study brought together high-throughput TCR immunosequencing, statistical association of individual TCRs with disease status, and machine learning. The study was designed to test whether signatures of past pathogen exposure could be identified by cataloging public T cell receptors. A later genetic analysis used genome-wide SNP genotypes for about three fifths of the roughly 700 donors, treating that subset as a discovery cohort. Class I and class II HLA loci were covered by the typing at four-digit resolution. Using immunosequencing, the study profiled T cell repertoires from fewer than 700 subjects and related those repertoires to cytomegalovirus serostatus. Because of strong linkage in the cohort, four to six DR-DQ haplotypes were treated as single units for association and clustering. An early release covering roughly 580 HLA-typed donors comprised about 310 gigabases of sequencing data and around 80 million unique TCR sequences. Among about 410 genotyped donors of the cohort, an average of around 250,000 unique TCR beta nucleotide sequences was sequenced per donor, of which 15% to 20% were non-productive. Donor age, sex, ethnicity and CMV serostatus were collected together with the repertoire data. The later analysis used no new phenotypic data to find candidate immune exposures, relying instead on TCR beta sequences and their occurrence across donors. In an earlier analysis of 587 of the donors, high-throughput TCR beta sequencing was used to judge whether each TCR beta V gene segment behaved as functional or pseudogenic. Among the roughly 400 genotyped donors, around 81% belonged to the genetic ancestry cluster associated with self-reported Caucasian donors. Every repertoire in the discovery cohort had been generated on one and the same sequencing platform.

The library relied on the immunoSEQ multiplex PCR assay. The multiplex PCR relied on a mix of 60 forward primers for TCR Vbeta segments and 13 reverse primers for TCR Jbeta segments. The CDR3 region of rearranged TCR beta genes was amplified from genomic DNA by a multiplex PCR assay. The amplified TCR beta libraries were sequenced on the Illumina HiSeq System as 87-base-pair reads. In the source study's methods: A later analysis counted some 80 million unique TCR beta chains across the 550 to 800 repertoires, and some 11 million of these chains were shared by at least two donors. A nearest-neighbor algorithm error-corrected the raw reads and collapsed the reads into unique sequences, merging closely related sequences to remove PCR and sequencing errors. CDR3 sequences were aligned to IMGT reference sequences to assign V, D and J gene segments. For a sequence to be retained, a match of at least six nucleotides was required to both a V gene segment and a J gene segment. Rearrangements were classified as productive when the CDR3 lacked stop codons and remained in frame with V and J, and all other rearrangements were classified as non-productive. Following IMGT convention, CDR3 was defined as the stretch from the second conserved V-encoded cysteine up to the conserved J-encoded phenylalanine. Sequences without an unambiguous match to a single V gene segment were excluded from the earlier analysis of 500 to 700 of the donors. An earlier analysis of over 450 of the donors classified V segments as functional when productive rearrangements were above 56.7% and as segregating when the standard deviation between donors was above 5%. A statistical classification framework was developed to diagnose cytomegalovirus status using the catalog of TCR beta chain sequences. A later analysis assigned V and J genes by comparing TCR nucleotide sequences with IMGT/GENE-DB human TR gene sequences. The TCRdist pipeline was used in a later analysis to assign CDR3 sequences and most-parsimonious VDJ recombination scenarios. In a later analysis, each TCR beta chain was defined by its CDR3 amino acid sequence together with its V-gene family, and reads lacking a unique V-gene family were excluded. As a way to deal with suspected cross-contamination and a sequencing artifact, a later analysis dropped roughly 620 nucleotide sequences that were highly shared and had low generation probability. In a later analysis, a clonal expansion index for each public chain was calculated from normalized within-repertoire ranks of inferred template counts. In a later analysis, generation probabilities were computed with a VDJ recombination model fitted to out-of-frame rearrangements, and the resulting probabilities were checked against IGoR. In a later analysis, hypergeometric tests were used to score TCR-TCR, TCR-HLA and TCR-CMV co-occurrence, with a repertoire-size bias correction applied to TCR pairs. In a later analysis, false discovery rates were estimated by permuting HLA or CMV assignments 20 times. In a later analysis, co-occurring TCRs were grouped with DBSCAN, and TCRdist sequence similarity was added when clustering was performed within HLA-allele-positive subsets. Repertoires with fewer than 30,000 or more than 120,000 public chains were left out of co-occurrence clustering, as were about five repertoires with anomalous nucleotide sharing. Imported from immuneACCESS, the table was reduced by TCRdb to in-frame sequences with V and J called. These copies leave out some clones; in studies compared against another copy, an unresolved V gene accounts for under half, and the cause of the remainder is not known. Clonal size and the V and J genes are those of that table, whereas D and trimming came from the DNA. This sample comprises approximately 160,000 clones, 80% to 90% of them detected only once. The biggest ten clones account for 1.5% to 2% of the sample.

Overall study outcomes, separate from this receptor: Immune exposure information for the cohort was limited to CMV serostatus. Approximately 18 rarely observed V segments, including chromosome 9 orphons, were excluded from the earlier analysis of approximately 500 of the donors because counts were too low. Because HLA typing was missing for some donors at each locus, association tests included only the typed subset. The cohort was sequenced for TCR beta chains only, and without alpha or paired-chain data the features that could be detected were limited. Roughly uniform sequencing depth across donors was assumed in presence/absence analyses, although this assumption may not hold. The classifier was reported to diagnose cytomegalovirus status with high specificity and sensitivity in both the original and validation cohorts. In vitro tests confirmed that three of the cytomegalovirus-associated TCR beta chains recognize cytomegalovirus antigens. A further reported finding was that TCR beta sequences accurately predicted the HLA-A and HLA-B alleles for most subjects in the first cohort. Most TCR sequences were observed very rarely across donors, whereas some public TCRs were present in many individuals. Correlated functional status among segregating V segments might reflect linkage disequilibrium, but an unknown experimental factor could not be ruled out. A later genetic analysis reported fewer N-insertions in productive TCRs among donors in an Asian-associated ancestry cluster than the roughly 620-donor mean. A later genetic analysis associated a missense DCLRE1C variant with V-gene and J-gene trimming of TCR beta chains, and an independent cohort replicated the association. An earlier analysis of around 600 of the donors showed that most TCR beta V segments appeared in productive rearrangements either about 87% or about 30% of the time, which broadly matched IMGT annotations. The study gave a list of around 170 TCR beta chains associated with cytomegalovirus. When HLA alleles, especially DR and DQ, strongly co-occurred, TCR associations were difficult to assign to individual alleles. Most CMV-associated TCR beta chains appeared to be HLA-restricted in a later analysis, and the HLA associations seemed to be driven largely by CMV exposure. The authors suggested that the approach could potentially be extended to other disease states and immunological phenotypes. A group of highly shared sequence variants was considered likely to be a technical artifact of the sequencing pipeline. The 87-base-pair reads could not distinguish some IMGT-functional V segments, including TRBV6-2 and TRBV6-3, so those segments were excluded. In a later analysis, HLA-associated TCR beta chains showed more clonal expansion and lower generation probabilities than non-associated chains that were equally common. Specific HLA alleles were associated with about 17,000 TCR beta sequences at a false discovery rate of 0.05 in a later analysis. In a later analysis, several top co-occurrence clusters were reported to appear linked to parvovirus B19, influenza, CMV and Epstein-Barr virus. In a later analysis, TCR association rates were found to vary across HLA loci, with the most associated TCRs seen for DRB1 alleles and the fewest for HLA-C alleles.

In total, over 600 healthy bone marrow donors made up the cohort. At the time of sampling, every cohort member was nominally healthy, though immune exposures that went unrecorded were likely present. The donor tested CMV seronegative and was one of the 352 seronegative cohort members. A peripheral blood sample was collected from each donor, and TCR beta sequencing was performed on peripheral blood mononuclear cells. The Qiagen DNeasy Blood Extraction Kit was used to extract genomic DNA from the blood cell samples. With respect to this clone: It lacks a known antigen. The record has no base qualities; no much larger clone is one base away.

Trimmed from V: 6 bases; trimmed from J: 4 bases; junction bases lacking a gene match: 10. The CDR3, cysteine through phenylalanine, is 15 amino acids long. The entry retains the CDR3 DNA only, 45 bases that are in frame from base 1. In the germline V gene, CDR1 corresponds to KGHSH and CDR2 to LQKENI. The sequenced sample was PBMCs. The sequence is built from TRBV18 and TRBJ2-7, with 9 bases aligning to TRBD1. This TCR was sampled from a young woman in good health and CMV-seronegative. Here the CDR3 is given as CASSGQWGQGYEQYF. The DNA sequence is given as TGTGCCAGCTCGGGACAGTGGGGACAGGGATACGAGCAGTACTTC.